These T cell receptor beta chains were read from a single sample in a study of shared clonotypes between healthy human individuals. TCRdb keeps only in-frame clones here, not all; method: immunoSEQ multiplex PCR. The table includes 2 million to 2.5 million clones, about nine tenths detected once. The sample consisted of naive CD4+ T cells from PBMCs. These receptors all stem from a man between 18 and 35 years old in good health. Some clones in this sample may be carry-over from other donors' samples. CDR3s include the opening cysteine and the closing phenylalanine or tryptophan. D genes are given only for firm matches. Clone size is shown for a subset of rows, as once, few, many or a class of expanded clone.

-	TRBD1	TRBV2	TRBJ1-2	TGTGCCAGCAGTCCTAGCCGGGACAGGGGCTATGGCTACACCTTC	CASSPSRDRGYGYTF
-	-	TRBV15	TRBJ2-7	TGTGCCACCAGCAGGGAAGCCTCGCAGTACTTC	CATSREASQYF
-	-	TRBV28	TRBJ1-1	TGTGCCAGCAGTTTAGAGGGGGTCAGGACTGAAGCTTTCTTT	CASSLEGVRTEAFF
-	TRBD1	TRBV6-1	TRBJ1-4	TGTGCCACCACGGGACAGGGAAATGAAAAACTGTTTTTT	CATTGQGNEKLFF
-	TRBD1	TRBV6-5	TRBJ2-7	TGTGCCAGCAGTCCCCGGGACAGGGGGAGCGAGCAGTACTTC	CASSPRDRGSEQYF
once	TRBD1	TRBV11-3	TRBJ1-1	TGTGCCAGCAGCTTAACAGGGGAGAACACTGAAGCTTTCTTT	CASSLTGENTEAFF
-	-	TRBV11-1	TRBJ1-6	TGTGCCAGCAGCTTAAATTTGGTTGAGTTTCATAATTCACCCCTCCACTTT	CASSLNLVEFHNSPLHF
-	TRBD1	TRBV25-1	TRBJ1-2	TGTGCCAGCAGCGGGACAGGGATCGGCTACACCTTC	CASSGTGIGYTF
once	-	TRBV2	TRBJ1-2	TGTGCCAGCAGCGCCCGGGGGAGGGCTGGCTACACCTTC	CASSARGRAGYTF
-	-	TRBV11-1	TRBJ2-7	TGTGCCAGCAGCTCAGCGGTTAGCGGAAGCTCCTACGAGCAGTACTTC	CASSSAVSGSSYEQYF
-	-	TRBV7-9	TRBJ2-3	TGTGCCAGCAGCTTCTGGGTTGCAGAAGATACGCAGTATTTT	CASSFWVAEDTQYF
once	TRBD1	TRBV2	TRBJ2-2	TGTGCCAGCGGTGGGACAGGGCGGGGCACCGGGGAGCTGTTTTTT	CASGGTGRGTGELFF
-	-	TRBV28	TRBJ1-2	TGTGCCAGCAGTCCCCCAGGCAGAAACTATGGCTACACCTTC	CASSPPGRNYGYTF
-	TRBD1	TRBV10-3	TRBJ1-4	TGTGCCATCAGTGAGGAGGGGACAGGGGTTGAAAAACTGTTTTTT	CAISEEGTGVEKLFF
-	-	TRBV7-3	TRBJ2-7	TGTGCCAGCAGCTTAACACGGAGTAGCTCCTACGAGCAGTACTTC	CASSLTRSSSYEQYF
-	TRBD2	TRBV29-1	TRBJ2-7	TGCAGCGTCCGGACCTGGCGGGAGCGCTACGAGCAGTACTTC	CSVRTWRERYEQYF
-	-	TRBV18	TRBJ1-3	TGTGCCAGCTCACCTATACAGGGCCTTAACTCTGGAAACACCATATATTTT	CASSPIQGLNSGNTIYF
-	TRBD1	TRBV4-2	TRBJ1-2	TGTGCCAGCAGCCAGGGGACAGGGGGCGATGGCTACACCTTC	CASSQGTGGDGYTF
-	TRBD1	TRBV5-1	TRBJ2-7	TGCGCCAGCAGCTCCAAGACAGGGGACTACGAGCAGTACTTC	CASSSKTGDYEQYF
-	-	TRBV28	TRBJ1-1	TGTGCCAGCAGGGGAGGGGGGGCAGAAGCTTTCTTT	CASRGGGAEAFF
-	TRBD2	TRBV27	TRBJ2-1	TGTGCCAGCAGTGATAGCGGGAGATCCCGTGAGCAGTTCTTC	CASSDSGRSREQFF
-	-	TRBV18	TRBJ2-7	TGTGCCAGCTCACCACAGGGAGCCGCCTACGAGCAGTACTTC	CASSPQGAAYEQYF
-	-	TRBV14	TRBJ2-3	TGTGCCAGCAGCCAAATGGAAGATACGCAGTATTTT	CASSQMEDTQYF
-	TRBD1	TRBV11-3	TRBJ2-7	TGTGCCAGCAGCCGTGGGGACAGATCAAATGACGAGCAGTACTTC	CASSRGDRSNDEQYF
-	-	TRBV30	TRBJ2-3	TGTGCCTGGAGTCCCGCAGATACGCAGTATTTT	CAWSPADTQYF
-	TRBD1	TRBV18	TRBJ1-4	TGTGCCAGCTCACCCACCAAATTAACGGGACAGCATGAAAAACTGTTTTTT	CASSPTKLTGQHEKLFF
-	-	TRBV28	TRBJ2-7	TGTGCCAGCAGTTTAGGGCTAGCAGGACGGCAGTACTTC	CASSLGLAGRQYF
-	-	TRBV14	TRBJ2-1	TGTGCCAGCAGCCCACCCGCTTGGAATGAGCAGTTCTTC	CASSPPAWNEQFF
-	-	TRBV14	TRBJ2-5	TGTGCCAGCAGCCCCAACCAGGTGACCCAGTACTTC	CASSPNQVTQYF
-	TRBD1	TRBV7-6	TRBJ2-7	TGTGCCAGCAGCTCCCCGGGACAGACCTACGAGCAGTACTTC	CASSSPGQTYEQYF
-	-	TRBV29-1	TRBJ1-1	TGCAGCGTTGAATACTTGGGGTCTGAAGCTTTCTTT	CSVEYLGSEAFF
-	TRBD2	TRBV27	TRBJ2-1	TGTGCCAGCCGTCCCTTTAGCGCGGGACTAGCGGGAGGACGGGGTGGGAAATTCTTC	CASRPFSAGLAGGRGGKFF
-	-	TRBV11-2	TRBJ2-6	TGTGCCAGCAGCCCCTACAACGTCCTGACTTTC	CASSPYNVLTF
-	-	TRBV4-2	TRBJ1-2	TGTGCCAGCAGCCAATCCCGCGGTACCTCCTATGGCTACACCTTC	CASSQSRGTSYGYTF
-	TRBD2	TRBV29-1	TRBJ2-4	TGCAGCGGACGGACTAGCGGAGTAGCCAAAAACATTCAGTACTTC	CSGRTSGVAKNIQYF
-	TRBD1	TRBV7-2	TRBJ2-3	TGTGCCAGCAGCGGACAGGTCACAGATACGCAGTATTTT	CASSGQVTDTQYF
-	-	TRBV7-6	TRBJ1-5	TGTGCCAGCAGCCCTAGCCTTTATGGAGCTTATAGCAATCAGCCCCAGCATTTT	CASSPSLYGAYSNQPQHF
-	-	TRBV18	TRBJ2-1	TGTGCCAGCTCACCACCCGGATACAATGAGCAGTTCTTC	CASSPPGYNEQFF
-	TRBD2	TRBV7-2	TRBJ2-1	TGTGCCAGCAGCCTTAAATACGGAAGCGGGATCTCCTACAATGAGCAGTTCTTC	CASSLKYGSGISYNEQFF
-	TRBD2	TRBV30	TRBJ2-7	TGTGCCTGGACTAGCGGCGGGGGGAGCTACGAGCAGTACTTC	CAWTSGGGSYEQYF
once	TRBD2	TRBV7-3	TRBJ2-7	TGTGCCAGCAGCCCTCGACTAGCGGGAGCCGGCGAGCAGTACTTC	CASSPRLAGAGEQYF
-	-	TRBV12-1	TRBJ1-1	TGTGCCAGCAGCTTCCCGGGGACAGGGGCTGAAGCTTTCTTT	CASSFPGTGAEAFF